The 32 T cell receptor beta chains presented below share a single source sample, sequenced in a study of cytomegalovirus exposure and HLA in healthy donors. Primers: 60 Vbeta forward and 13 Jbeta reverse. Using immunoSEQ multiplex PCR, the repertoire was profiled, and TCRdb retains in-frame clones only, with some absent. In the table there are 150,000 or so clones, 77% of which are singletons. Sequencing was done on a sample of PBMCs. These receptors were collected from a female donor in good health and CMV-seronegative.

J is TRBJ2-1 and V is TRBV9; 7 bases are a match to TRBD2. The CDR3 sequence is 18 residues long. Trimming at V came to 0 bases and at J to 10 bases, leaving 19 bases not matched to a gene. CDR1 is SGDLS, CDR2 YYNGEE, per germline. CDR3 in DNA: TGTGCCAGCAGCGTAGGAATGGAGGGAACACGGGGAGGGCTAGAGCAGTTCTTC. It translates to CASSVGMEGTRGGLEQFF.

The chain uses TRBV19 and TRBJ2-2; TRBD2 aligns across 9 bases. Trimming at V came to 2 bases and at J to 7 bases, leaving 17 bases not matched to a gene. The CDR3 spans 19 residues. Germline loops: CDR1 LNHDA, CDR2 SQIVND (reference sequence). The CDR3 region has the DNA TGTGCCAGTAGTATATACTTCCTAGCGGGGTCCATAAGTGGCGGGGAGCTGTTTTTT. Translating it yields CASSIYFLAGSISGGELFF.

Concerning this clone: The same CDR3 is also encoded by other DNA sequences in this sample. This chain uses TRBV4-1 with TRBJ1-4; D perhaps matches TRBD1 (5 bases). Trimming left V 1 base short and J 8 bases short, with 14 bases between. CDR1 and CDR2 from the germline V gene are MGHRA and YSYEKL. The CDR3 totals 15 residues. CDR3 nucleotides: TGCGCCAGCAGCCAAGCAGGCGCGGGGCGAGAAAAACTGTTTTTT. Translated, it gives CASSQAGAGREKLFF.

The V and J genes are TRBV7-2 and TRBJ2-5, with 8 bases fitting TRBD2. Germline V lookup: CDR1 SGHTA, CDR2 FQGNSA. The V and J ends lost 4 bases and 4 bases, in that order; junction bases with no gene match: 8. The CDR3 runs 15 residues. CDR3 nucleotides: TGTGCCAGCAGCTCCGGGGGGGGCCCATTAGAGACCCAGTACTTC. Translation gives CASSSGGGPLETQYF.

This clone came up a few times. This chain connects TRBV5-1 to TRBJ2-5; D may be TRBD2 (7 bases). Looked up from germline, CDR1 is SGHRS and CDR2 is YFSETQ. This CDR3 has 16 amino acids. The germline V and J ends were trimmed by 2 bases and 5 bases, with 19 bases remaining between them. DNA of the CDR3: TGCGCCAGCAGCTTCGGAGTGGGGGGGCAGTGGGAGACCCAGTACTTC. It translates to CASSFGVGGQWETQYF. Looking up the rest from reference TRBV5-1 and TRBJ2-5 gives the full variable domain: KAGVTQTPRYLIKTRGQQVTLSCSPISGHRSVSWYQQTPGQGLQFLFEYFSETQRNKGNFPGRFSGRQFSNSRSEMNVSTLELGDSALYLCASSFGVGGQWETQYFGPGTRLLVL.

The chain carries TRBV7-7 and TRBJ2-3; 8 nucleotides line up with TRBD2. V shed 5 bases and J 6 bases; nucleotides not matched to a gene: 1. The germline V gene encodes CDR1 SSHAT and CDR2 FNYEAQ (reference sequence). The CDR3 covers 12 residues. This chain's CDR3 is CASSPSGDTQYF. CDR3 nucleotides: TGTGCCAGCAGCCCTAGCGGGGATACGCAGTATTTT.

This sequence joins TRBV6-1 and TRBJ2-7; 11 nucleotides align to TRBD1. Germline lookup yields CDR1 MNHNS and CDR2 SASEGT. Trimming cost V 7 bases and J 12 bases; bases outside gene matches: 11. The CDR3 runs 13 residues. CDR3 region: CASTSRDRGFGYF. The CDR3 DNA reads TGTGCCAGCACTTCCCGGGACAGGGGGTTTGGGTACTTC.

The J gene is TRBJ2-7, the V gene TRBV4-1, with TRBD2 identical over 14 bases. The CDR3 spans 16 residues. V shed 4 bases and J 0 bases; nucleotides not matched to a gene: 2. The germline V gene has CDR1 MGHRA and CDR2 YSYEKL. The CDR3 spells CASSPGTSGSSYEQYF. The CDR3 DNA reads TGCGCCAGCAGCCCCGGGACTAGCGGGAGCTCCTACGAGCAGTACTTC.

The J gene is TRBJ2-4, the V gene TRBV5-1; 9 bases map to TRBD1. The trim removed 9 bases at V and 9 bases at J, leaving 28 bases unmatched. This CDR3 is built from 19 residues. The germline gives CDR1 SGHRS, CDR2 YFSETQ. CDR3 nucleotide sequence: TGCGCCAAGAGCGGGCCCAATTTTGGGACAGGGAGTGAAGATAGCATTCAGTACTTC. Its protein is CAKSGPNFGTGSEDSIQYF.

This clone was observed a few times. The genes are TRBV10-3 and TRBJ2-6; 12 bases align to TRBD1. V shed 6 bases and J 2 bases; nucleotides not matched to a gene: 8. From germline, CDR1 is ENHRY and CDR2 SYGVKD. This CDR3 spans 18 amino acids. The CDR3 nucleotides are TGTGCCATCAGCCTAGGGGGACAGGGGGCTCCTGGGGCCAACGTCCTGACTTTC. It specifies CAISLGGQGAPGANVLTF.

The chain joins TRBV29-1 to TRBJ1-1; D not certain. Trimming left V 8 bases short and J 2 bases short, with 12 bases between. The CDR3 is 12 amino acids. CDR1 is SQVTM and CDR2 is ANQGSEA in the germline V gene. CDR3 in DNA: TGCAGCCCAGTACGGGGAAACACTGAAGCTTTCTTT. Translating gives CSPVRGNTEAFF.

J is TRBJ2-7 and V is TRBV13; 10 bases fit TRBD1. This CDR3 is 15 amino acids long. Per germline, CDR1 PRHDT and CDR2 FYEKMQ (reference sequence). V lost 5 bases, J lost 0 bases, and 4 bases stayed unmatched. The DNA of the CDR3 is TGTGCCAGCAGCGACCGGACAGGGGGCTCCTACGAGCAGTACTTC. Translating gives CASSDRTGGSYEQYF. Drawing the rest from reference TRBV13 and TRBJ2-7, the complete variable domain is AAGVIQSPRHLIKEKRETATLKCYPIPRHDTVYWYQQGPGQDPQFLISFYEKMQSDKGSIPDRFSAQQFSDYHSELNMSSLELGDSALYFCASSDRTGGSYEQYFGPGTRLTVT.

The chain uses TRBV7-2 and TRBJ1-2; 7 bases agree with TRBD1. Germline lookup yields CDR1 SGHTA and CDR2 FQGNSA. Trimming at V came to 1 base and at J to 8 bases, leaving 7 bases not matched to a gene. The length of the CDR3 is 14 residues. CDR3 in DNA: TGTGCCAGCAGCTTAGGTCGGGACAGAGGGGGCTACACCTTC. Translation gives CASSLGRDRGGYTF.

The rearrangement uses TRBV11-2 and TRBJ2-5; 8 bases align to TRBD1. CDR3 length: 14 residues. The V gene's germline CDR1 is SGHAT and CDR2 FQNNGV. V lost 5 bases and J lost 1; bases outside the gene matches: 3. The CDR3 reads CASSRDRTQETQYF. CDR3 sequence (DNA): TGTGCCAGCAGCCGGGACAGGACCCAAGAGACCCAGTACTTC.

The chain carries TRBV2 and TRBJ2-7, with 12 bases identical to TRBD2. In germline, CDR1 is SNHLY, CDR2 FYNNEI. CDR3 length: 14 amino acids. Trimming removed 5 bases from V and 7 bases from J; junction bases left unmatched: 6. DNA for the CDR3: TGTGCCAGCAGTCCGGGACTAGCGGGTACGGAGCAGTACTTC. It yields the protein CASSPGLAGTEQYF.

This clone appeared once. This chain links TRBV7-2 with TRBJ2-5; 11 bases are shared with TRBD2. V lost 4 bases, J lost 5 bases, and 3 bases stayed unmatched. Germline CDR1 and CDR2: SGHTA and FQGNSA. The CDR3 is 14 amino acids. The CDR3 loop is CASSSLAGGETQYF. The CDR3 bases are TGTGCCAGCAGCTCCTTAGCGGGGGGGGAGACCCAGTACTTC.

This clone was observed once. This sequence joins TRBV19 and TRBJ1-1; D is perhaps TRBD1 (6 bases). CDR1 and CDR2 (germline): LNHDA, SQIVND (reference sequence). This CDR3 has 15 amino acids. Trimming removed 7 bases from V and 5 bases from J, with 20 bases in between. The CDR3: CASTKTGIVVTEAFF. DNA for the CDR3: TGTGCCAGTACTAAAACAGGGATTGTTGTGACTGAAGCTTTCTTT.

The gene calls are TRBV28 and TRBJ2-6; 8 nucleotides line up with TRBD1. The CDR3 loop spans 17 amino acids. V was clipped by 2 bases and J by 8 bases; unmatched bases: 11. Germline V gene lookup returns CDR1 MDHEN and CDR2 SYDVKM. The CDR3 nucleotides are TGTGCCAGCAGTTTACTAGGACAGGGCGCTTCCACCAACGTCCTGACTTTC. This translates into CASSLLGQGASTNVLTF.

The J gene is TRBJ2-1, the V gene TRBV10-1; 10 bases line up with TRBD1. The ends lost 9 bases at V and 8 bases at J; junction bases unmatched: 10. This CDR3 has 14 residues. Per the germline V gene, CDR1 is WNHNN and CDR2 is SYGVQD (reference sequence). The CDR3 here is CASARDRGVDEQFF. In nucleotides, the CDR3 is TGCGCCAGTGCCCGGGACAGGGGCGTCGATGAGCAGTTCTTC.

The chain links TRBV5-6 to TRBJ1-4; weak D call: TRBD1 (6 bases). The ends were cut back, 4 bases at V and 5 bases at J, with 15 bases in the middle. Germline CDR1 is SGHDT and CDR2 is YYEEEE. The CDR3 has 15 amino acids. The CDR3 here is CASSQLTGENEKLFF. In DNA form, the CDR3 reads TGTGCCAGCAGCCAGTTGACAGGAGAAAATGAAAAACTGTTTTTT.

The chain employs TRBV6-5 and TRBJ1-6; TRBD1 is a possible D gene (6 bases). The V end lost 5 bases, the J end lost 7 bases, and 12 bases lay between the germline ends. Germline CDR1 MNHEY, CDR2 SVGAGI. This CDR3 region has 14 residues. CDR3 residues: CASSLQGLNSPLHF. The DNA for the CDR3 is TGTGCCAGCAGTCTACAGGGTTTGAATTCACCCCTCCACTTT.

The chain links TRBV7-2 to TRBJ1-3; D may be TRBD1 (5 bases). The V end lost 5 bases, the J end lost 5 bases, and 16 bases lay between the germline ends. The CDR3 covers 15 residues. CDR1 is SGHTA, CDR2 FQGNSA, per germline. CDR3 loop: CASSPARGSRNTIYF. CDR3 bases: TGTGCCAGCAGCCCAGCACGGGGGTCCCGAAACACCATATATTTT.

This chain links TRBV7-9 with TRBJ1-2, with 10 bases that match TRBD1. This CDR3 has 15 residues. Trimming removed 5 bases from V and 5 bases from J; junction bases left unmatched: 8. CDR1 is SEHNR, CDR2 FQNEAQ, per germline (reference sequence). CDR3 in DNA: TGTGCCAGCAGCCAAACCGGGACAGGGGTATATGGCTACACCTTC. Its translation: CASSQTGTGVYGYTF.

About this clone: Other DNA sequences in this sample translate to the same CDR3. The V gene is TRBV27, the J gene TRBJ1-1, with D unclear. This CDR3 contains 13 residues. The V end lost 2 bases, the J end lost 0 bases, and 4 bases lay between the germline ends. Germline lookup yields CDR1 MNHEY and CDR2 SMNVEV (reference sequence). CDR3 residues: CASSLTVNTEAFF. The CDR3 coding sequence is TGTGCCAGCAGTTTAACGGTGAACACTGAAGCTTTCTTT.

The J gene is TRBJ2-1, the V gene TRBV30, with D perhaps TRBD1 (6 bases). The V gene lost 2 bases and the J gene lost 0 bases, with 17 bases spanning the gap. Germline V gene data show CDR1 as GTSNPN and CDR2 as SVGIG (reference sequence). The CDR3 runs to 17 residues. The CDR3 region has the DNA TGTGCCTGGAGTCGGACAGCCCAATCGAGCTCCTACAATGAGCAGTTCTTC. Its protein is CAWSRTAQSSSYNEQFF.

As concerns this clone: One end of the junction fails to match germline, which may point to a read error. CDR3 region: CSSSLGRDRDGGYTF. DNA of the CDR3: TGTTCCAGCAGCTTAGGGCGCGACAGGGATGGTGGCTACACCTTC. The rearrangement uses TRBV7-9 and TRBJ1-2; 7 bases map to TRBD1. The CDR3 is 15 amino acids. The germline V gene has CDR1 SEHNR and CDR2 FQNEAQ (reference sequence).

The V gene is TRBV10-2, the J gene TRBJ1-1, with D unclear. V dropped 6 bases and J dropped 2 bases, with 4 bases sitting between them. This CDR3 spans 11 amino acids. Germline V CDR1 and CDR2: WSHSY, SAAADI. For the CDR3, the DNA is TGCGCCAGCAGCCCTAACACTGAAGCTTTCTTT. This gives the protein CASSPNTEAFF.

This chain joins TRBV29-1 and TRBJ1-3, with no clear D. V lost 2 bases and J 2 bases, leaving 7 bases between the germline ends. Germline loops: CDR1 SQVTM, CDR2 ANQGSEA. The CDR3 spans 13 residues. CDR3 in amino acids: CSVETATGNTIYF. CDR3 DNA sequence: TGCAGCGTTGAAACAGCTACTGGAAACACCATATATTTT.

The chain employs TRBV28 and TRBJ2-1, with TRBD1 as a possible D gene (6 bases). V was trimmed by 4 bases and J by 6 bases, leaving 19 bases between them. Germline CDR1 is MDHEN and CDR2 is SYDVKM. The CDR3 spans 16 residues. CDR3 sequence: CASSSPRQDGTNEQFF. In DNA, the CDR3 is TGTGCCAGCAGTTCCCCTCGACAGGATGGGACCAATGAGCAGTTCTTC.

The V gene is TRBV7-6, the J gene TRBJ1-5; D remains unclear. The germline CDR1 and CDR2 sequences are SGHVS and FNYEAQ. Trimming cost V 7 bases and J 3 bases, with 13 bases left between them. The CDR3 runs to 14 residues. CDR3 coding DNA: TGTGCCAGCAAGGCGGGTAGTAACAATCAGCCCCAGCATTTT. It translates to CASKAGSNNQPQHF.

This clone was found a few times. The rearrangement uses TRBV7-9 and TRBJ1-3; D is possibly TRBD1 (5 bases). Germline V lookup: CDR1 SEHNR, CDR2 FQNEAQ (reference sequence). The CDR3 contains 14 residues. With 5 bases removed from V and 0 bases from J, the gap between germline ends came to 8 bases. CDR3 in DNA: TGTGCCAGCAGCAAGACAGACTCTGGAAACACCATATATTTT. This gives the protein CASSKTDSGNTIYF.

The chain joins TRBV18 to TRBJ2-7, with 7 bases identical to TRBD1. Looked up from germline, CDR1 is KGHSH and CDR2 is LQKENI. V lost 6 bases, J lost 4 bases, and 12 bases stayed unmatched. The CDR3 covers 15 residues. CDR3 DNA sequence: TGTGCCAGCTCCCTAGGGGGCCTTGTGGCTTACGAGCAGTACTTC. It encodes CASSLGGLVAYEQYF.